These 21 T cell receptor beta chains were sequenced from one sample in a study of STAT3 mutations in large granular lymphocyte leukemia (dated by TCRdb to the late 2010s). On the study overall, not on this receptor specifically: At least one immunodominant TCRbeta clonotype was present in every T-LGLL patient, and multiple immunodominant subclonotypes appeared in about half of the T-LGLL patients.

Their antigen targets remain unknown. The library relied on the immunoSEQ multiplex PCR assay. TCRdb's version of the immuneACCESS table is confined to in-frame rearrangements and falls short of the full clone set. An unresolved V gene accounts for under half of the shortfall where checked; the remainder is of unknown origin. This sample lists under 3,000 clones; about half were detected once. Approximately 50% of the sample rests with the top ten. The source material was peripheral blood mononuclear cells. Every receptor here comes from a man aged 60 to 75 with T-cell large granular lymphocyte leukemia. Some clones in this sample may be carry-over from other donors' samples. The age is the age at diagnosis.

The gene calls are TRBV18 and TRBJ2-5; D is uncertain. Germline CDR1 reads KGHSH; CDR2 reads LQKENI. V was shortened by 0 bases and J by 7 bases, with 12 bases between the two germline ends. This CDR3 has 14 amino acids. CDR3 DNA sequence: TGTGCCAGCTCACCACCATCCGAAATCGGGACCCAGTACTTC. Residues: CASSPPSEIGTQYF.

This chain joins TRBV28 and TRBJ2-1, with 8 bases lining up with TRBD1. The V and J ends lost 4 bases and 4 bases, in that order; junction bases with no gene match: 9. The V gene's germline CDR1 is MDHEN and CDR2 SYDVKM. There are 16 residues in the CDR3. The CDR3 loop reads CASSSPQGALYNEQFF. The CDR3 nucleotides are TGTGCCAGCAGTTCCCCTCAGGGGGCGCTTTACAATGAGCAGTTCTTC.

This clone came up a few times. The chain uses TRBV7-9 and TRBJ2-7, with TRBD2 matching 10 bases. Germline CDR1 and CDR2: SEHNR and FQNEAQ (reference sequence). The CDR3 consists of 15 residues. After removal of 4 bases from V and 2 bases from J, the junction contained 5 bases not matched to a gene. The CDR3 spells CASSSWTSGTYEQYF. In DNA form, the CDR3 reads TGTGCCAGCAGCTCCTGGACTAGCGGCACCTACGAGCAGTACTTC.

CDR3 sequence: CAWMVGGTYEQYF. DNA of the CDR3: TGTGCCTGGATGGTGGGCGGGACCTACGAGCAGTACTTC. This rearrangement joins TRBV30 to TRBJ2-7; D possibly corresponds to TRBD2 (6 bases). Trimming cost V 4 bases and J 2 bases, with 12 bases left between them. The germline V gene encodes CDR1 GTSNPN and CDR2 SVGIG (reference sequence). The CDR3 loop spans 13 amino acids.

The chain combines TRBV11-1 with TRBJ1-1; no firm D call. The V and J ends lost 1 base and 7 bases respectively, with 13 bases between them. The CDR3 has 14 residues. The V gene's germline CDR1 is SGHAT and CDR2 FQDESV (reference sequence). For the CDR3, the DNA is TGTGCCAGCAGCTTAGAAGGTACAGCCTTTGAAGCTTTCTTT. Its translation: CASSLEGTAFEAFF.

This clone appeared a few times. The V gene is TRBV7-8, the J gene TRBJ1-2; D perhaps matches TRBD1 (6 bases). Germline lookup yields CDR1 SGHVS and CDR2 FQNEAQ. The V end lost 2 bases, the J end lost 6 bases, and 7 bases lay between the germline ends. The CDR3 contains 12 residues. CDR3 sequence reads: CASSLSGDGYTF. DNA of the CDR3: TGTGCCAGCAGCTTATCAGGGGATGGCTACACCTTC.

The sample holds a few counts of this clone. The chain combines TRBV30 with TRBJ1-5; no firm D call. Germline CDR1 is GTSNPN and CDR2 is SVGIG (reference sequence). The length of the CDR3 is 13 residues. Trimming shortened V by 2 bases and J by 5 bases, and 10 bases separated the two germline ends. The CDR3 DNA follows: TGTGCCTGGAGTCTTACTGGGGATCAGCCCCAGCATTTT. Its protein is CAWSLTGDQPQHF.

The rearrangement links TRBV30 to TRBJ2-7; D is ambiguous. In germline, CDR1 is GTSNPN, CDR2 SVGIG (reference sequence). Trimming removed 0 bases at V and 7 bases at J, with 13 bases between. CDR3 length: 13 amino acids. The CDR3, as DNA: TGTGCCTGGAGTGTACAGTCGGGTAGGGAGCAGTACTTC. It yields the protein CAWSVQSGREQYF.

This clone was detected a few times. The chain recombines TRBV9 with TRBJ2-3; D tentatively fits TRBD1 or TRBD2 (5 bases each). V was shortened by 4 bases and J by 2 bases, with 14 bases between the two germline ends. The CDR3 consists of 15 residues. Germline values: CDR1 SGDLS, CDR2 YYNGEE. CDR3 region: CASSPRGGFTDTQYF. CDR3 in DNA: TGTGCCAGCAGCCCAAGGGGCGGGTTCACAGATACGCAGTATTTT.

CDR3 nucleotides: TGTGCCAGCTCACCAAGGAGGGAGTACGAGCAGTACTTC. Translating gives CASSPRREYEQYF. The V gene is TRBV18, the J gene TRBJ2-7, with D possibly TRBD2 on 6 matching bases. With 2 bases removed from V and 4 bases from J, the gap between germline ends came to 9 bases. Per germline, CDR1 KGHSH and CDR2 LQKENI. The CDR3 has 13 amino acids.

The rearrangement joins TRBV30 to TRBJ2-5; 8 bases match TRBD2. The CDR3 sequence is 13 residues long. Germline values: CDR1 GTSNPN, CDR2 SVGIG (reference sequence). V lost 5 bases to trimming and J lost 5 bases; unmatched junction nucleotides: 7. Written as DNA, the CDR3 is TGTGCCTGGGACCGCGGCGGGGGGGAGACCCAGTACTTC. This gives the protein CAWDRGGGETQYF. Combining the CDR3 with reference TRBV30 and TRBJ2-5 gives the whole variable domain SQTIHQWPATLVQPVGSPLSLECTVEGTSNPNLYWYRQAAGRGLQLLFYSVGIGQISSEVPQNLSASRPQDRQFILSSKKLLLSDSGFYLCAWDRGGGETQYFGPGTRLLVL.

The chain carries TRBV4-2 and TRBJ2-6; tentative D call: TRBD2 (5 bases). Looked up from germline, CDR1 is LGHNA and CDR2 is YNFKEQ. Trimming cost V 2 bases and J 0 bases, with 14 bases left between them. The CDR3 consists of 18 residues. As DNA, the CDR3 is TGTGCCAGCAGCCAAAGCGGAGAGGCCAGCTCTGGGGCCAACGTCCTGACTTTC. Its translation is CASSQSGEASSGANVLTF.

The rearrangement links TRBV5-1 to TRBJ1-1, with 12 nucleotides matching TRBD1. The CDR3 runs to 16 residues. V shed 4 bases, J shed 5 bases, and the junction held 9 bases outside the gene matches. Germline assignment: CDR1 SGHRS and CDR2 YFSETQ. CDR3 amino acids: CASSPGTGGAGTEAFF. In DNA, the CDR3 is TGCGCCAGCAGCCCAGGGACAGGGGGCGCGGGGACTGAAGCTTTCTTT.

The chain joins TRBV6-1 to TRBJ1-2; D gene uncertain. V lost 2 bases and J 4 bases, leaving 14 bases between the germline ends. The germline gives CDR1 MNHNS, CDR2 SASEGT. The CDR3 totals 15 residues. Here the CDR3 DNA reads TGTGCCAGCAGTGAAACCTTCGGCAGCAGCTATGGCTACACCTTC. Protein sequence: CASSETFGSSYGYTF.

This clone was observed a few times. The V gene is TRBV27, the J gene TRBJ2-7; no definite D call. Germline V lookup: CDR1 MNHEY, CDR2 SMNVEV (reference sequence). The germline V and J ends were trimmed by 0 bases and 0 bases, with 9 bases remaining between them. The CDR3 is 15 amino acids. DNA for the CDR3: TGTGCCAGCAGTTTATCGCCCTCCTTCTCCTACGAGCAGTACTTC. It codes for CASSLSPSFSYEQYF.

The rearrangement uses TRBV30 and TRBJ1-1; D is perhaps TRBD1 (5 bases). Per germline, CDR1 GTSNPN and CDR2 SVGIG (reference sequence). V lost 0 bases, J lost 3 bases, and 5 bases lay in between. This CDR3 has 12 amino acids. CDR3 DNA sequence: TGTGCCTGGAGTGTCAGGGACACTGAAGCTTTCTTT. It translates to CAWSVRDTEAFF.

V is TRBV19 and J is TRBJ2-3; D could derive from TRBD1 or TRBD2 (6 bases each). The V gene lost 7 bases and the J gene lost 2 bases, with 16 bases spanning the gap. The CDR3 sequence is 15 residues long. Germline V gene lookup returns CDR1 LNHDA and CDR2 SQIVND (reference sequence). The CDR3 coding sequence is TGTGCCAGTACAGATGTTGGGGGGCCCACAGATACGCAGTATTTT. Its protein product is CASTDVGGPTDTQYF.

The chain is built from TRBV5-1 and TRBJ2-7, with TRBD1 matching 9 bases. V dropped 4 bases and J dropped 7; count of bases not matched to a gene: 15. The CDR3 contains 16 residues. Germline CDR1 reads SGHRS; CDR2 reads YFSETQ. CDR3: CASSITGQGANEEQYF. The CDR3 DNA reads as TGCGCCAGCAGCATCACGGGACAGGGCGCGAATGAAGAGCAGTACTTC.

J is TRBJ1-2 and V is TRBV5-1; TRBD1 matches at 7 bases. Germline lookup yields CDR1 SGHRS and CDR2 YFSETQ. The CDR3 consists of 16 residues. Germline trimming cut 2 bases from V and 6 bases from J; bases unmatched to any gene: 13. CDR3 coding DNA: TGCGCCAGCAGCTTCTTGGAAGGCGTTACAGGGGATGGCTACACCTTC. It encodes CASSFLEGVTGDGYTF.

The chain couples TRBV18 to TRBJ2-7, with unresolved D. The germline gives CDR1 KGHSH, CDR2 LQKENI. The CDR3 is 13 amino acids. Deletions cut 3 bases from V and 2 bases from J, with 8 bases between. CDR3 coding DNA: TGTGCCAGCTCACCCCCACGGGCCTACGAGCAGTACTTC. Protein: CASSPPRAYEQYF.

This clone turned up a few times. The genes are TRBV30 and TRBJ2-1, with 7 bases matching TRBD1. J gave up 3 bases and V 5 bases, and 7 bases lay outside the gene matches. The CDR3 has 14 amino acids. From germline, CDR1 is GTSNPN and CDR2 SVGIG (reference sequence). CDR3 region: CAWGNYRGYNEQFF. CDR3 nucleotide sequence: TGTGCCTGGGGCAACTACAGGGGCTACAATGAGCAGTTCTTC.